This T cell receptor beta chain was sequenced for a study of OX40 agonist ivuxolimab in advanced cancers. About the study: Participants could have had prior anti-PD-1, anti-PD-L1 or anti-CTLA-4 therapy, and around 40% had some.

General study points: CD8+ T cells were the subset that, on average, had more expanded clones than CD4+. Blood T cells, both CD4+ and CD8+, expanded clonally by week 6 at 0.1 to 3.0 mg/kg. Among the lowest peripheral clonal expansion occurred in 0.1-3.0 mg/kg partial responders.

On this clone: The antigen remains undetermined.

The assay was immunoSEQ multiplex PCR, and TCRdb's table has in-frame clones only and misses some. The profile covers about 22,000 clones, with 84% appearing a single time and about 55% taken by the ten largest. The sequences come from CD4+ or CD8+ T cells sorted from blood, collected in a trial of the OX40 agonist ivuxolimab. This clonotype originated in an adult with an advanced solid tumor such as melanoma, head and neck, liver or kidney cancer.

CDR3 in DNA: TGTGCCAGTAGCCCGGGACAGGTGATATACACTGAAGCTTTCTTT. This codes for CASSPGQVIYTEAFF. The chain joins TRBV6-5 to TRBJ1-1; 8 bases are a match to TRBD1. With 9 bases clipped from V and 3 bases from J, the junction kept 12 bases outside the gene matches. Germline V gene lookup returns CDR1 MNHEY and CDR2 SVGAGI. The CDR3 has 15 residues.